The 17 T cell receptor beta chains listed next were all sequenced from one sample in a study of T-cell reconstitution after alpha-beta-depleted transplantation in children. Preparation of the TCRbeta library was carried out with unique molecular identifiers. One entry per CDR3 protein, called by TCRdb with MiXCR from the PCR reads. The data show over 400,000 distinct CDR3 sequences, around 12% seen once. The material was PBMCs from the stem cell graft donor, obtained from the stem cell graft. These receptor sequences come from a human donor who donated a stem cell graft to a child with combined immunodeficiency.

This clonotype appeared many times. The chain is built from TRBV24-1 and TRBJ2-3; unclear D gene. Trimming stripped 5 bases from V and 3 bases from J, with 8 bases between. The CDR3 contains 13 residues. Germline V gene data show CDR1 as KGHDR and CDR2 as SFDVKD. The CDR3 loop reads CATSGFRTDTQYF. CDR3 nucleotide sequence: TGTGCCACCAGTGGGTTTCGAACAGATACGCAGTATTTT.

The chain carries TRBV19 and TRBJ2-1; the match to TRBD2 covers 9 bases. V was pared by 1 base and J by 3 bases, with 1 base of the junction left unmatched. CDR3 length equals 15 residues. CDR1 is LNHDA, CDR2 SQIVND, per germline (reference sequence). The CDR3 region has the DNA TGTGCCAGTAGTATAGTAGCGGGGGACTACAATGAGCAGTTCTTC. Translated, it gives CASSIVAGDYNEQFF.

The genes are TRBV27 and TRBJ2-2, with D unresolved. Looked up from germline, CDR1 is MNHEY and CDR2 is SMNVEV (reference sequence). The CDR3 loop spans 15 amino acids. Trimming removed 5 bases from V and 1 base from J, with 11 bases in between. Here the CDR3 DNA reads TGTGCCAGCAGTCCCGAGGTTGGGAACACCGGGGAGCTGTTTTTT. Translation: CASSPEVGNTGELFF.

V and J are TRBV9 and TRBJ2-7, with D tentatively TRBD1 or TRBD2 (6 bases each). The CDR3 is 15 amino acids. Germline V gene lookup returns CDR1 SGDLS and CDR2 YYNGEE. The ends were cut back, 0 bases at V and 5 bases at J, with 15 bases in the middle. The CDR3 spells CASSVAGAGGDEQYF. In DNA form, the CDR3 reads TGTGCCAGCAGCGTAGCGGGGGCAGGAGGGGACGAGCAGTACTTC.

The chain couples TRBV7-2 to TRBJ2-3; 9 bases map to TRBD1. V dropped 2 bases and J dropped 5; count of bases not matched to a gene: 8. Germline V gene sequence: CDR1 SGHTA, CDR2 FQGNSA. The CDR3 spans 16 residues. In DNA form, the CDR3 reads TGTGCCAGCAGCTTATCCGGGACAGGGAGGAAAGATACGCAGTATTTT. Amino acid sequence: CASSLSGTGRKDTQYF.

This clonotype was counted only a few times. The chain combines TRBV5-6 with TRBJ2-1; 10 bases map to TRBD2. The V segment lost 4 bases and the J segment 1 base; nucleotides outside the gene matches: 2. CDR1 SGHDT and CDR2 YYEEEE come from the germline V gene. This CDR3 comprises 15 residues. The CDR3 loop reads CASSPGLASYNEQFF. The CDR3 DNA is TGTGCCAGCAGCCCGGGACTAGCGTCCTACAATGAGCAGTTCTTC.

The genes are TRBV3-1 and TRBJ2-5; TRBD1 or TRBD2 may be the D gene (5 bases each). The germline V and J ends were trimmed by 3 bases and 7 bases, with 18 bases remaining between them. The CDR3 covers 15 residues. The germline V gene has CDR1 LGHDT and CDR2 YNNKEL (reference sequence). The CDR3 nucleotides are TGTGCCAGCAGCCAGGTTTGGGGCAGGGACGGGACCCAGTACTTC. Translation gives CASSQVWGRDGTQYF.

This clonotype was seen more than once but under ten times. The V gene is TRBV11-2, the J gene TRBJ1-6; D is perhaps TRBD1 (6 bases). CDR1 and CDR2 from the germline V gene are SGHAT and FQNNGV. The CDR3 totals 15 residues. V was trimmed by 1 base and J by 7 bases, leaving 11 bases between them. For the CDR3, the DNA is TGTGCCAGCAGCTTAGCTGGACAGACGAATTCACCCCTCCACTTT. Translation gives CASSLAGQTNSPLHF.

A note on this clonotype: The conserved final phenylalanine or tryptophan is absent from the CDR3, which likely points to a read error. This chain uses TRBV27 with TRBJ1-6; D gene unclear. CDR1 is MNHEY, CDR2 SMNVEV, per germline (reference sequence). V lost 3 bases and J lost 8, with 11 bases in between. The CDR3 runs 14 residues. The CDR3: CASSFPGLHSPLHY. CDR3 DNA: TGTGCCAGCAGTTTCCCCGGGCTGCATTCACCCCTCCACTAT.

A few counts support this clonotype. The chain links TRBV5-5 to TRBJ2-5; 9 nucleotides match TRBD1. J gave up 6 bases and V 4 bases, and 10 bases lay outside the gene matches. This CDR3 spans 15 amino acids. Per germline, CDR1 SGHKS and CDR2 YYEKEE (reference sequence). CDR3 loop: CASSPWWDREQTQYF. CDR3 in DNA: TGTGCCAGCAGCCCTTGGTGGGACAGGGAACAGACCCAGTACTTC.

This clonotype came up a few times. This chain links TRBV7-2 with TRBJ2-1; D ambiguous. V lost 4 bases, J lost 6 bases, and 7 bases lay in between. This CDR3 spans 12 amino acids. From germline, CDR1 is SGHTA and CDR2 FQGNSA. The CDR3 protein is CASSSNGNEQFF. CDR3 DNA: TGTGCCAGCAGCTCGAACGGCAATGAGCAGTTCTTC.

The chain links TRBV12-3 or TRBV12-4 to TRBJ1-1; possible D gene TRBD1, 5 bases. The CDR3 runs to 15 residues. V was clipped by 6 bases and J by 1 base, with 15 bases between them. In nucleotides, the CDR3 is TGTGCCAGCAGCACGGTGCAGGGTGGGAACACTGAAGCTTTCTTT. It specifies CASSTVQGGNTEAFF.

The gene calls are TRBV2 and TRBJ1-2; weak D call: TRBD1 (5 bases). The germline V gene has CDR1 SNHLY and CDR2 FYNNEI. The CDR3 runs to 15 residues. Between the trimmed V and J ends, which lost 5 bases and 4 bases, there was a span of 17 bases. Here the CDR3 reads CASSLRTRSSYGYTF. CDR3 in DNA: TGTGCCAGCAGTCTCAGGACACGGAGTTCCTATGGCTACACCTTC. The whole variable domain, filled in from reference TRBV2 and TRBJ1-2, reads EPEVTQTPSHQVTQMGQEVILRCVPISNHLYFYWYRQILGQKVEFLVSFYNNEISEKSEIFDDQFSVERPDGSNFTLKIRSTKLEDSAMYFCASSLRTRSSYGYTFGSGTRLTVV.

The J gene is TRBJ2-3, the V gene TRBV6-1; the match to TRBD2 covers 10 bases. Germline trimming cut 3 bases from V and 2 bases from J; bases unmatched to any gene: 5. Germline V CDR1 and CDR2: MNHNS, SASEGT. The CDR3 extends over 16 amino acids. As DNA, the CDR3 is TGTGCCAGCAGTGACCTACTAGCGGGAAACACAGATACGCAGTATTTT. Residues: CASSDLLAGNTDTQYF.

At least ten counts were recorded for this clonotype. The chain employs TRBV5-1 and TRBJ2-2; 7 bases are shared with TRBD1. V lost 3 bases and J lost 2; bases outside the gene matches: 7. The germline gives CDR1 SGHRS, CDR2 YFSETQ. The CDR3 length is 16 residues. The CDR3 loop is CASSSTGVPNTGELFF. The CDR3 DNA reads TGCGCCAGCAGCTCTACAGGGGTACCCAACACCGGGGAGCTGTTTTTT.

This clonotype was detected ten times or more. The rearrangement links TRBV15 to TRBJ2-7, with 8 bases lining up with TRBD1. J was trimmed by 3 bases and V by 0 bases; bases with no gene match: 7. Germline V gene data show CDR1 as LNHNV and CDR2 as YYDKDF (reference sequence). There are 16 residues in the CDR3. The CDR3 region is CATSRDEMGQDYEQYF. The CDR3 region has the DNA TGTGCCACCAGCAGAGATGAAATGGGACAGGACTACGAGCAGTACTTC.

This clonotype was found a few times. The chain links TRBV4-2 to TRBJ2-5; no firm D call. The CDR3 spans 13 residues. V was clipped by 0 bases and J by 5 bases, with 7 bases between them. CDR1 LGHNA and CDR2 YNFKEQ come from the germline V gene. This CDR3 is CASSQDPWETQYF. CDR3 nucleotides: TGTGCCAGCAGCCAAGACCCCTGGGAGACCCAGTACTTC.